The sequence of this T cell receptor (beta chain) was determined in a study of T cell changes during pregnancy in multiple sclerosis. With 4 bases removed from V and 2 bases from J, the gap between germline ends came to 12 bases. CDR3 length: 14 amino acids. The V gene's germline CDR1 is SGHRS and CDR2 YFSETQ. Repertoires were generated with immunoSEQ multiplex PCR, while TCRdb's copy carries only in-frame clones and drops some. In the table there are 30,000 or so clones, about 91% of which are singletons. This TCR was recovered from a female donor with multiple sclerosis, enrolled in a pregnancy study. The chain recombines TRBV5-1 with TRBJ1-1; D not resolved. Sequenced material: CD8+ T cells from peripheral blood mononuclear cells, taken in the second trimester of pregnancy. DNA of the CDR3: TGCGCCAGCAGCACTCTCGGGGTAAACACTGAAGCTTTCTTT. Its protein is CASSTLGVNTEAFF. The variable domain in full, with the rest retrieved from reference TRBV5-1 and TRBJ1-1, is KAGVTQTPRYLIKTRGQQVTLSCSPISGHRSVSWYQQTPGQGLQFLFEYFSETQRNKGNFPGRFSGRQFSNSRSEMNVSTLELGDSALYLCASSTLGVNTEAFFGQGTRLTVV.